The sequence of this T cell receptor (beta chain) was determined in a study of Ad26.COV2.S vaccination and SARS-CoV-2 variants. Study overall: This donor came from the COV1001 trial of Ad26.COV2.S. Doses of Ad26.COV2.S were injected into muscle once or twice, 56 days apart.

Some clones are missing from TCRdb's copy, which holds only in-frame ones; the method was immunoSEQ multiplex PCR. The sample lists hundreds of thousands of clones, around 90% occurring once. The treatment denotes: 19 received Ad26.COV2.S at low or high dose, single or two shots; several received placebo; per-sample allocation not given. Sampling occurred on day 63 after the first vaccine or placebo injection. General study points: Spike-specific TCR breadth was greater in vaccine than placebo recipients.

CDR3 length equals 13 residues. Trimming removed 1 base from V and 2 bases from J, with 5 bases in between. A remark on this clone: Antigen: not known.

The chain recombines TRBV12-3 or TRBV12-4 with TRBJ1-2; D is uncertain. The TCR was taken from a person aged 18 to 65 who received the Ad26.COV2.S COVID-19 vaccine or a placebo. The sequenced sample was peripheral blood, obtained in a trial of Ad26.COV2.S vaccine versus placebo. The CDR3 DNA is TGTGCCAGCAGTTTAGGGGTCAACTATGGCTACACCTTC. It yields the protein CASSLGVNYGYTF.